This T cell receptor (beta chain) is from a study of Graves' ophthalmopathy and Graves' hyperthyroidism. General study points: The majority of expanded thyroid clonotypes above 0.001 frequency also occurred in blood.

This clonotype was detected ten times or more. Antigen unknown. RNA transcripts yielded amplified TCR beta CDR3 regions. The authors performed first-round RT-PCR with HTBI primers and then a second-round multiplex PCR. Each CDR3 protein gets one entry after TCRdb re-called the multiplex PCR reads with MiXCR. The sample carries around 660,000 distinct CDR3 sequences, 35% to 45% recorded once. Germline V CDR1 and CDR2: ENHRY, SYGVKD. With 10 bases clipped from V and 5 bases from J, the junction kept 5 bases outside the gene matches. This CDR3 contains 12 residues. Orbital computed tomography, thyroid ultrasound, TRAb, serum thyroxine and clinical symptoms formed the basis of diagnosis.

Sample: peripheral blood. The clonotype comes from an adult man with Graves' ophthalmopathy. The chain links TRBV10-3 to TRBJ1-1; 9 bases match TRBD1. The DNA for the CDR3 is TGTGCCACCAGGACAGGGGATACTGAAGCTTTCTTT. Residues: CATRTGDTEAFF.